The subject of this entry is one T cell receptor (beta chain). Its antigen is still unknown. The CDR3 is 13 amino acids. Germline V gene lookup returns CDR1 SNHLY and CDR2 FYNNEI. The ends lost 8 bases at V and 2 bases at J; junction bases unmatched: 0. This entry comes from a study of cytomegalovirus exposure and HLA in healthy donors. Looking at the study overall: Earlier results showed almost 120 million unique TCR beta sequences derived from about 179 million T cells. HLA-typed donors were the source of some 80 million unique TCRs, which an early data release held. Notes on the study in general: Cytomegalovirus association was listed for around 170 TCR beta chains. An assumption of roughly uniform sequencing depth across donors underlay the presence/absence analyses.

The PCR employed 60 Vbeta primers together with 13 Jbeta primers. Libraries were prepared by immunoSEQ multiplex PCR; TCRdb keeps only in-frame clonotypes and omits some of them. The table records 120,000 or so clones, 70% to 85% of them present only once. This chain joins TRBV2 and TRBJ1-2; 12 bases align to TRBD1. This sequence was found in a man under 40 in good health and CMV-seropositive. The sequenced sample was PBMCs. In DNA form, the CDR3 reads TGTGCCAGCGGGACAGGGGGCAACTATGGCTACACCTTC. It codes for CASGTGGNYGYTF.